This note documents a single T cell receptor (beta chain) sequence. This sample was taken from a study of blood T cell repertoires in COVID-19. As for the study in general: Nucleic acid was either cDNA or gDNA, and it came from T cells, B-cell-depleted T cells, or PBMCs.

Patients of the Seattle cohort, enrolled during active infection, were followed longitudinally. Measured with immunoSEQ multiplex PCR; TCRdb has only the in-frame clones, and not every one. This sample carries hundreds of thousands of clones, 75% to 85% of them seen once, and the ten largest clones take 6.5% to 8.5%. This CDR3 has 12 amino acids. The junction had 2 bases not matched to a gene; V was cut back by 5 bases and J by 7 bases. Germline assignment: CDR1 SNHLY and CDR2 FYNNEI. The sequence was collected from a woman aged 80 or over with COVID-19, enrolled during active disease. This chain connects TRBV2 to TRBJ2-1; 7 nucleotides match TRBD2. Sequencing was carried out using peripheral blood. This CDR3 is CASSFSGNEQFF. In nucleotides, the CDR3 is TGTGCCAGCAGTTTTAGCGGGAATGAGCAGTTCTTC.